This TCR beta chain was identified in a study of T-cell memory formation after mild COVID-19 (dated by TCRdb to 2020 to 2023). General notes on the study: Most TCR sequence clusters were specific to one of the two donors. In a couple of donors, T-cell clones that expanded and contracted after mild COVID-19 were followed by sequencing TCRalpha and TCRbeta repertoires longitudinally. The cohort comprised two young, previously healthy adult volunteers, one female and one male. What the work shows at the level of the full study, not this receptor alone: The detection of some responding clones in pre-infection memory suggests that pre-existing cross-reactive memory T cells joined the SARS-CoV-2 response. From day 15 to 85, contracting clones showed balanced CD4/CD8 phenotypes, whereas a second wave of clones that expanded from day 15 to 37 leaned towards CD4+. The study covered only a couple of mild cases, and larger cohorts including severe cases with pre-infection samples were considered necessary. The second-wave clones that peaked on day 37 were not confirmed to be SARS-CoV-2 specific. Contracting CD4+ clones were located mainly in the CM and EM memory subsets, whereas CD8+ clones were found to be enriched in EMRA.

Sequenced using an Illumina NovaSeq 6000. Using 5'RACE with constant-segment primers, TCRalpha and TCRbeta cDNA libraries were constructed, with sample barcodes and unique molecular identifiers added in the process. RNA was extracted from every sample with Trizol reagent. Library amplification was performed in two PCR steps, and a second sample barcode and Illumina TruSeq adapters were introduced in the second step. Libraries were sequenced on an Illumina NovaSeq with 2 x 150 bp paired-end reads. As for how the authors treated the data: The reads were demultiplexed and collapsed into UMI-guided consensus sequences using migec v1.2.7. With mixcr v2.1.11, UMI consensuses were aligned to TRA and TRB V and J templates and assembled into clonotypes. A clonotype was counted as expanded or contracted only if both edgeR and NoisET called the change significant, with noise models trained on biological replicates. For edgeR calls, a false discovery rate-adjusted p below 0.01 and a log2 fold-change threshold of 1 were applied. As an exploratory analysis of dynamics, max-normalized trajectories of the 1000 most abundant clonotypes were examined with PCA combined with hierarchical clustering. Separately sequenced CD4+ and CD8+ repertoires were used to assign a CD4 or CD8 phenotype to each responding clone. TCRdb redid the processing of the public reads, applying fastp at Q25 and MiXCR, and retained in-frame beta chains. CDR3 protein sequences are deduplicated, and each keeps its most common genes and DNA. TCRdb's processing, not the authors' own work, is the source of the V and J calls. The sample profile shows 450,000 to 650,000 distinct CDR3 sequences; 20% to 25% of them were found once. Of the sample, about 8.4% falls within the top ten clones.

About this clonotype itself: What this receptor recognizes is not known. No much larger clone is present one base from it, and per-base qualities are unavailable.

Ficoll-Paque density gradient centrifugation was the method used to isolate PBMCs. This clonotype originated in an adult woman who had mild COVID-19 (a few samples of this study predate the infection). The sample titles of this study are shuffled in the database, so cell type and time point are left out; the donor was told from shared clones. Material: PBMCs or a T cell subset sorted from them (not recorded which).

In nucleotides, the sequence is TGTGCCAGCAGTTACCAAGGACAGGCGTCCTACGAGCAGTACTTC. Its protein reads: CASSYQGQASYEQYF. The chain joins TRBV6-5 to TRBJ2-7; 7 bases in between match TRBD1. CDR1 and CDR2, looked up from the germline V gene, are MNHEY and SVGAGI. Reading from cysteine to phenylalanine, the CDR3 counts 15 amino acids. The read is trimmed to its CDR3 DNA, 45 bases read in frame from base 1. Trimming leaves V shorter by 2 bases and J shorter by 1 base, with the junction holding 5 bases beyond the gene matches.